These T cell receptor beta chains were read from a single sample in a study of cytomegalovirus exposure and HLA in healthy donors. Libraries were prepared by immunoSEQ multiplex PCR; TCRdb keeps only in-frame clonotypes and omits some of them. Seen here are a few hundred thousand clones, about 80% observed once, and the top ten hold about 7.3%. Sample: PBMCs. The receptors derive from a woman in her sixties or seventies in good health and CMV-seropositive. CDR3s include the opening cysteine and the closing phenylalanine or tryptophan. A D gene is named only where the DNA matches it firmly. Size tells how often a clone was seen (once, few, many) or the class of an expanded clone, and some rows leave it out.

v_gene,d_gene,j_gene,abundance,CDR3nt,CDR3aa
TRBV4-2,TRBD2,TRBJ2-7,-,TGTGCCAGCAGCCAAGATCTGGCTACCTACGGGAGGGCCTACGAGCAGTACTTC,CASSQDLATYGRAYEQYF
TRBV19,-,TRBJ1-5,-,TGTGCCAGTAGTCCCAGGGGTCTTAGCAATCAGCCCCAGCATTTT,CASSPRGLSNQPQHF
TRBV5-4,TRBD2,TRBJ2-2,-,TGTGCCAGCGGACTAGTTAAGACCGGGGAGCTGTTTTTT,CASGLVKTGELFF
TRBV6-1,TRBD2,TRBJ2-4,few,TGTGCCAGCAGTCCCTGGGGGGGAGATGAAAACATTCAGTACTTC,CASSPWGGDENIQYF
TRBV5-1,TRBD1,TRBJ1-1,-,TGCGCCAGCAAGGACGCAGGGGGTAGAGGCACTGAAGCTTTCTTT,CASKDAGGRGTEAFF
TRBV7-3,-,TRBJ1-1,-,TGTGCCAGCAGATCTTCAGGGAACACTGAAGCTTTCTTT,CASRSSGNTEAFF
TRBV7-9,-,TRBJ1-6,-,TGTGCCAGCCTATGGTTAATCGGTTCCTTCGTTAATTCACCCCTCCACTTT,CASLWLIGSFVNSPLHF
TRBV19,-,TRBJ2-1,-,TGTGCCAGTAGTATAGATCCAGGCTCTAACAATGAGCAGTTCTTC,CASSIDPGSNNEQFF
TRBV7-3,TRBD2,TRBJ2-7,-,TGTGCCAGCAGTTCACAAGCGGGAGGGTACGAGCAGTACTTC,CASSSQAGGYEQYF
TRBV11-2,-,TRBJ1-1,few,TGTGCCAGCAGCACCCCCGGGTCTCTCCGGGTAGCTTTCTTT,CASSTPGSLRVAFF
TRBV7-9,-,TRBJ1-1,-,TGTGCCAGCAGCTTACTCCTGTCGGACAGCCCCATGAACACTGAAGCTTTCTTT,CASSLLLSDSPMNTEAFF
TRBV19,TRBD1,TRBJ1-1,-,TGTGCCAGTATGGTGGGGACAGTGAACACTGAAGCTTTCTTT,CASMVGTVNTEAFF
TRBV7-2,-,TRBJ2-1,-,TGTGCCAGCAGCCCCCCGGACTCCCTAAGAGGCTACAATGAGCAGTTCTTC,CASSPPDSLRGYNEQFF
TRBV15,-,TRBJ1-3,-,TGTGCCACCAGCAGAGTTCGCTCTGGAAACACCATATATTTT,CATSRVRSGNTIYF
TRBV14,TRBD1,TRBJ1-1,once,TGTGCCAGCAGCCATGCCAGGCCAGGGGGTTTGCCCACTGAAGCTTTCTTT,CASSHARPGGLPTEAFF
TRBV5-1,-,TRBJ2-5,-,TGCGCCAGCAGCTTGGTGCAGGGGGGAAAGACCCAGTACTTC,CASSLVQGGKTQYF